This T cell receptor (beta chain) was found in a study of cytotoxic CD8 clonotypes in ibrutinib-treated CLL (dated by TCRdb to 2020 to 2023). With regard to the full study: The cohort included more than 14 treatment-naive and around 10 relapsed/refractory patients; roughly 17 were IGHV unmutated. Responses were partial in roughly 25 patients and complete in 2; after median 68 months follow-up, some 14 stayed in remission and roughly twelve progressed. Samples at response were collected after a median of roughly 13 months of treatment, with a range of about 6 to 40 months. On average, each sample yielded about 250,000 productive templates and over 90,000 productive rearrangements. Of the approximately 94 people in the trial, about 27 had longitudinal samples available. Cryopreserved peripheral blood mononuclear cells were obtained before treatment, at response, and at either sustained remission or disease progression. Patients were still on ibrutinib when every remission and progressive disease sample was collected.

The time point label of this sample denotes: roughly 2 years on ibrutinib. For TCR beta library preparation, roughly 2.1 micrograms of genomic DNA was extracted from cryopreserved PBMCs. Longitudinal blood samples from CLL patients receiving ibrutinib monotherapy were subjected to high-throughput TCR beta sequencing. The patients were enrolled in a single-center, open-label phase 2 trial of ibrutinib monotherapy. The goal of deep resolution MiSeq sequencing was a depth between 1 in 1 million and 1 in 200,000 T cells, and coverage averaged 10x per clonotype. The immunoSEQ hsTCRB Kit was used to generate TCR beta libraries. The authors' analysis ran thus. The data were analyzed with ImmunoSEQ Analyzer and ImmunoSEQ Data Assistant, and V, D and J gene assignments followed IMGT definitions. Clonality, which ranges from 0 to 1, was calculated by subtracting the normalized Shannon entropy of productive rearrangement frequencies from one. Only overrepresented clonotypes making up at least 0.05% of each patient's repertoire were included in the public clonotype analysis. Some 14 age-matched healthy donor repertoires from immuneACCESS served as clonality controls. Imported from immuneACCESS, the table was reduced by TCRdb to in-frame sequences with V and J called. These copies leave out some clones; in studies compared against another copy, an unresolved V gene accounts for under half, and the cause of the remainder is not known. The DNA was the basis for D and trimming; V, J and clone size are from that table. For this sample there are approximately 92,000 clones; more than 70% appear just once. Of the sample, about 22% falls within the top ten clones.

The investigation overall reported the following: Public clonotypes were found to be uncommon and were observed to contract or remain stable during treatment; the increase in clonality was shown to reflect expansion of private clonotypes at ibrutinib response. Sampling times were not matched between patients in sustained remission and patients whose disease was progressing, and lymph node repertoires were not examined. Baseline clonality exceeded that of age-matched healthy donors and correlated strongly with circulating CD8+ T-cell counts. Clonality increased at ibrutinib response, stayed stable in sustained remission, and fell back toward baseline at progression.

On this clone itself: Its antigen remains undetermined. One base away there is no much larger clone; base qualities are not given.

CDR3 length: 18 amino acids, cysteine to phenylalanine. Only the CDR3 portion is preserved as DNA: 54 bases, with reading frame beginning at the first base. The starting material was PBMCs, obtained after 24 months of ibrutinib treatment. Recombination joined TRBV21-1 with TRBJ2-1; TRBD1, as called in the table, went unchecked against the DNA. TRBV21-1 is a pseudogene segment. The receptor was derived from a human donor with chronic lymphocytic leukemia. CDR3 sequence: CASSKGRDRGFSYNEQFF. The nucleotides are TGTGCCAGCAGCAAAGGAAGGGACAGGGGTTTCTCCTACAATGAGCAGTTCTTC.